These 23 T cell receptor beta chains were sequenced from one sample in a study of T-cell reconstitution after alpha-beta-depleted transplantation in children. During its preparation, the TCRbeta library received unique molecular identifiers. TCRdb redid the calling of the PCR reads with MiXCR, one entry per CDR3 protein. The sample yields 400,000 to 550,000 distinct CDR3 sequences, roughly a tenth seen once. The input for sequencing was PBMCs, taken before TCRalphabeta/CD19-depleted stem cell transplant. All receptors come from a child aged 2-15 years with inherited bone marrow failure, due to receive a stem cell transplant.

The V call is TRBV5-1, the J call TRBJ2-3; D is uncertain. Germline CDR1 reads SGHRS; CDR2 reads YFSETQ. CDR3 size: 14 residues. V was trimmed by 3 bases and J by 5 bases, leaving 13 bases between them. This chain's CDR3 is CASSSGFSGDTQYF. The CDR3 bases are TGCGCCAGCAGCTCCGGCTTCTCTGGAGATACGCAGTATTTT.

This clonotype was recorded a few times. The chain carries TRBV12-3 or TRBV12-4 and TRBJ2-1, with TRBD2 as a possible D gene (5 bases). V gave up 2 bases and J gave up 6 bases, with 11 bases separating them. This CDR3 is built from 14 residues. The CDR3 region is CASSLSRGSNEQFF. The CDR3 coding sequence is TGTGCCAGCAGTTTAAGTCGAGGGAGCAATGAGCAGTTCTTC.

There are many counts of this clonotype. The V and J genes are TRBV29-1 and TRBJ2-2; D call uncertain. V dropped 6 bases and J dropped 0 bases, with 8 bases sitting between them. Per the germline V gene, CDR1 is SQVTM and CDR2 is ANQGSEA. The length of the CDR3 is 13 residues. CDR3: CSVQQANTGELFF. The DNA of the CDR3 is TGCAGCGTACAACAAGCGAACACCGGGGAGCTGTTTTTT.

This clonotype was observed at least ten times. The V gene is TRBV7-8, the J gene TRBJ2-7, with 8 nucleotides matching TRBD2. The CDR3 totals 16 residues. V shed 1 base, J shed 6 bases, and the junction held 11 bases outside the gene matches. Germline CDR1 and CDR2: SGHVS and FQNEAQ. Here the CDR3 DNA reads TGTGCCAGCAGCTTAGTTCCCAGCGGGAGAGTCCTCGAGCAGTACTTC. Its protein is CASSLVPSGRVLEQYF.

This clonotype was detected many times. This sequence joins TRBV27 and TRBJ2-1; D uncertain. Trimming took off 3 bases at V and 4 bases at J, with 16 bases between the two ends. Germline CDR1 MNHEY, CDR2 SMNVEV (reference sequence). The CDR3 loop spans 16 amino acids. CDR3 nucleotide sequence: TGTGCCAGCAGTTTTAGGGAATCGTACCCTTACAATGAGCAGTTCTTC. It yields the protein CASSFRESYPYNEQFF.

This clonotype was detected many times. This sequence joins TRBV10-3 and TRBJ2-1; 7 bases align to TRBD1. Germline values: CDR1 ENHRY, CDR2 SYGVKD. The J segment lost 6 bases and the V segment lost 4 bases, leaving 3 bases of the junction unmatched. This CDR3 is 13 amino acids long. CDR3 in amino acids: CAISGAGGNEQFF. The CDR3, as DNA: TGTGCCATCAGTGGGGCAGGGGGCAATGAGCAGTTCTTC.

Many counts were recorded for this clonotype. The J gene is TRBJ1-1, the V gene TRBV20-1; D is unresolved. V was cut by 6 bases and J by 8 bases, with 13 bases left in between. CDR1 DFQATT and CDR2 SNEGSKA come from the germline V gene (reference sequence). The CDR3 extends over 11 amino acids. For the CDR3, the DNA is TGCAGTGCCGTCGTCGGGGAAGAAGCTTTCTTT. It translates to CSAVVGEEAFF.

V and J are TRBV15 and TRBJ2-1; 9 bases are shared with TRBD2. Trimming cost V 4 bases and J 4 bases; bases outside gene matches: 5. CDR1 and CDR2 (germline): LNHNV, YYDKDF (reference sequence). The CDR3 loop spans 15 amino acids. The CDR3 region is CATSILAGDYNEQFF. CDR3 sequence (DNA): TGTGCCACCAGCATATTAGCGGGAGATTACAATGAGCAGTTCTTC.

This clonotype showed up many times. This chain connects TRBV6-1 to TRBJ1-2; 8 bases line up with TRBD1. J gave up 8 bases and V 7 bases, and 9 bases lay outside the gene matches. Per germline, CDR1 MNHNS and CDR2 SASEGT. The CDR3 has 13 residues. The CDR3 sequence: CASTQGDRPGYTF. DNA for the CDR3: TGTGCCAGCACCCAGGGGGACAGGCCCGGCTACACCTTC.

This chain uses TRBV20-1 with TRBJ1-1; D is ambiguous. In germline, CDR1 is DFQATT, CDR2 SNEGSKA (reference sequence). The V end was cut by 3 bases, the J end by 4 bases, with 9 bases between. The CDR3 runs to 12 residues. The CDR3 coding sequence is TGCAGTGCTAGCTGGGCGCGCACTGAAGCTTTCTTT. This encodes CSASWARTEAFF.

This clonotype was counted at least ten times. This chain joins TRBV7-9 and TRBJ1-2, with TRBD1 identical over 7 bases. The CDR3 has 15 residues. V lost 6 bases and J lost 8; bases outside the gene matches: 15. Germline V gives CDR1 SEHNR, CDR2 FQNEAQ (reference sequence). The CDR3 bases are TGTGCCAGCAGTTCTACAGGGGATTTCGGAGAGGGCTACACCTTC. This translates into CASSSTGDFGEGYTF.

This clonotype was observed at least ten times. This rearrangement joins TRBV5-1 to TRBJ2-3; tentatively, D is TRBD1 (6 bases). Between the trimmed V and J ends, which lost 6 bases and 4 bases, there was a span of 12 bases. Germline V CDR1 and CDR2: SGHRS, YFSETQ. CDR3 length: 13 amino acids. The CDR3 is CASKIRGADTQYF. The CDR3 region has the DNA TGCGCCAGCAAGATCAGGGGCGCAGATACGCAGTATTTT.

This clonotype was seen ten or more times. This chain joins TRBV20-1 and TRBJ2-1; D might be TRBD2 (5 bases). Trimming left V 5 bases short and J 10 bases short, with 18 bases between. The CDR3 is 13 residues long. The V gene's germline CDR1 is DFQATT and CDR2 SNEGSKA (reference sequence). This CDR3 reads CSASPDSRGEQFF. The CDR3 coding sequence is TGCAGTGCTTCCCCGGACTCCCGCGGCGAGCAGTTCTTC.

This clonotype was counted at least ten times. DNA for the CDR3: TGCAGTGCTAGACCATCTGGACGGTCGACTGAAGCTTTCTTT. Residues: CSARPSGRSTEAFF. The gene calls are TRBV20-1 and TRBJ1-1; D remains ambiguous. CDR1 and CDR2 (germline): DFQATT, SNEGSKA (reference sequence). V lost 2 bases, J lost 5 bases, and 15 bases lay in between. The CDR3 has 14 amino acids.

The chain is built from TRBV5-1 and TRBJ1-4; D is ambiguous. Looked up from germline, CDR1 is SGHRS and CDR2 is YFSETQ. Trimming took off 4 bases at V and 8 bases at J, with 21 bases between the two ends. This CDR3 region has 16 residues. CDR3 loop: CASSHEFVRVGEKLFF. The DNA of the CDR3 is TGCGCCAGCAGCCACGAATTCGTCCGGGTTGGGGAAAAACTGTTTTTT.

This clonotype appeared many times. The V call is TRBV5-1, the J call TRBJ1-5; possibly TRBD1 for D (6 bases). From germline, CDR1 is SGHRS and CDR2 YFSETQ. The CDR3 totals 14 residues. Trimming took off 0 bases at V and 3 bases at J, with 7 bases between the two ends. The CDR3 DNA follows: TGCGCCAGCAGCTTGGGACAGGACAATCAGCCCCAGCATTTT. Protein sequence: CASSLGQDNQPQHF.

The gene calls are TRBV28 and TRBJ2-1; TRBD1 aligns across 9 bases. CDR3 length equals 16 residues. The V and J ends lost 3 bases and 5 bases, in that order; junction bases with no gene match: 8. Germline V gene sequence: CDR1 MDHEN, CDR2 SYDVKM. CDR3 sequence reads: CASSFPETGGNNEQFF. The CDR3 region has the DNA TGTGCCAGCAGTTTCCCCGAGACAGGGGGGAACAATGAGCAGTTCTTC. Using reference TRBV28 and TRBJ2-1 for the parts outside the CDR3, the full variable domain is DVKVTQSSRYLVKRTGEKVFLECVQDMDHENMFWYRQDPGLGLRLIYFSYDVKMKEKGDIPEGYSVSREKKERFSLILESASTNQTSMYLCASSFPETGGNNEQFFGPGTRLTVL.

This clonotype came up many times. The CDR3 bases are TGCGCCAGCAGCTTGGCTGTGTACAGGGAGAGGAGCCGTCAGCCCCAGCATTTT. Protein product: CASSLAVYRERSRQPQHF. This chain connects TRBV5-1 to TRBJ1-5; D possibly corresponds to TRBD1 (6 bases). The CDR3 is made up of 18 amino acids. Trimming stripped 0 bases from V and 6 bases from J, with 22 bases between. Germline V CDR1 and CDR2: SGHRS, YFSETQ.

This clonotype was counted ten times or more. The chain has TRBV27 and TRBJ2-1; tentative D call: TRBD2 (5 bases). The CDR3 is 16 amino acids. V was clipped by 1 base and J by 4 bases, with 14 bases between them. Germline CDR1 and CDR2: MNHEY and SMNVEV (reference sequence). In nucleotides, the CDR3 is TGTGCCAGCAGTTTATTTCTGGGAGTTTCGTACAATGAGCAGTTCTTC. It specifies CASSLFLGVSYNEQFF.

The CDR3 DNA is TGCGCCAGCAGCCAAGACGGCCATAATTCACCCCTCCACTTT. This translates into CASSQDGHNSPLHF. The rearrangement uses TRBV4-3 and TRBJ1-6; no clear D gene. V lost 0 bases and J 5 bases, leaving 5 bases between the germline ends. This CDR3 contains 14 residues. Germline loops: CDR1 LGHNA, CDR2 YSLEER.

At least ten counts were recorded for this clonotype. V is TRBV12-3 or TRBV12-4 and J is TRBJ2-5; no clear D gene. CDR3 length: 12 amino acids. The V gene lost 3 bases and the J gene lost 5 bases, with 7 bases spanning the gap. The CDR3 bases are TGTGCCAGCAGTTTCCTAGGGGAGACCCAGTACTTC. This translates into CASSFLGETQYF.

At least ten counts were recorded for this clonotype. Germline is not matched at one junction end, which may reflect a read error. This chain uses TRBV6-1 with TRBJ2-5; no clear D. The germline CDR1 and CDR2 sequences are MNHNS and SASEGT. The CDR3 consists of 15 residues. CDR3 nucleotide sequence: TGTGCCGCTCAGCCCATTACTGGGCCCCAAGGGACCCAGTACTTC. Translation gives CAAQPITGPQGTQYF.

This clonotype was observed at least ten times. The V gene is TRBV7-9, the J gene TRBJ2-2, with TRBD1 matching 12 bases. CDR1 is SEHNR and CDR2 is FQNEAQ in the germline V gene (reference sequence). The ends lost 5 bases at V and 5 bases at J; junction bases unmatched: 6. This CDR3 region has 16 residues. The CDR3 protein is CASSEGQGARTGELFF. In nucleotides, the CDR3 is TGTGCCAGCAGCGAGGGACAGGGGGCGCGGACCGGGGAGCTGTTTTTT.